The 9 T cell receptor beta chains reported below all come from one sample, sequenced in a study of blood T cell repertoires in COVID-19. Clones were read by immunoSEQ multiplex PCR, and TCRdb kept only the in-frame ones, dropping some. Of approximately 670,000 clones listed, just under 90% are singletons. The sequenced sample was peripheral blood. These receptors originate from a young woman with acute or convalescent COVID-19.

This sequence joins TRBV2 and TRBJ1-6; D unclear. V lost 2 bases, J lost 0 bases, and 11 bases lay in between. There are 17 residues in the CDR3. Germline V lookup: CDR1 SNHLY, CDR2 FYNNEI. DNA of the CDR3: TGTGCCAGCAGTGAATGGTATCCCAGCTCCTATAATTCACCCCTCCACTTT. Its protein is CASSEWYPSSYNSPLHF.

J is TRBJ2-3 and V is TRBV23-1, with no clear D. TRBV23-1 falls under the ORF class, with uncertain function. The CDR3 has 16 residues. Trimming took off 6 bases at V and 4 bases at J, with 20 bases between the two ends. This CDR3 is CASSHPAGRNADTQYF. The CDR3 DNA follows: TGCGCCAGCAGCCACCCGGCAGGTCGCAATGCAGATACGCAGTATTTT.

The CDR3 is CAISENPGQGYGYTF. The CDR3 bases are TGTGCCATCAGTGAGAATCCGGGACAGGGGTATGGCTACACCTTC. The rearrangement uses TRBV10-3 and TRBJ1-2, with 10 bases fitting TRBD1. The trim removed 2 bases at V and 5 bases at J, leaving 5 bases unmatched. The CDR3 totals 15 residues. Germline V gene sequence: CDR1 ENHRY, CDR2 SYGVKD.

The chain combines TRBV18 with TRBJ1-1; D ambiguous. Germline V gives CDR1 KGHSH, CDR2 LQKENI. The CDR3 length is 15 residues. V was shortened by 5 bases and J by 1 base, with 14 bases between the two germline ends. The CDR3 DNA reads TGTGCCAGCTCAGACCAGCGGTCGGGGAACACTGAAGCTTTCTTT. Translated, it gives CASSDQRSGNTEAFF.

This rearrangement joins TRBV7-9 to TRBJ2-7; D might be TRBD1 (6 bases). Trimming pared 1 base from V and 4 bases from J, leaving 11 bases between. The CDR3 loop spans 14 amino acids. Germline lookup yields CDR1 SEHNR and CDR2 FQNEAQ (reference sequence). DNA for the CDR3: TGTGCCAGCAGCTTAGACAGGGCTGCGTACGAGCAGTACTTC. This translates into CASSLDRAAYEQYF. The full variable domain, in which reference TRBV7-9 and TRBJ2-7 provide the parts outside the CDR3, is DTGVSQNPRHKITKRGQNVTFRCDPISEHNRLYWYRQTLGQGPEFLTYFQNEAQLEKSRLLSDRFSAERPKGSFSTLEIQRTEQGDSAMYLCASSLDRAAYEQYFGPGTRLTVT.

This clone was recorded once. CDR3 bases: TGTGCCAGCAGCCTTCGTGGACAGGGGGTTTCACCCCTCCACTTT. Residues: CASSLRGQGVSPLHF. This chain uses TRBV5-6 with TRBJ1-6, with 10 bases fitting TRBD1. J lost 9 bases, V lost 4 bases, and 7 bases had no gene match. The length of the CDR3 is 15 residues. Germline assignment: CDR1 SGHDT and CDR2 YYEEEE.

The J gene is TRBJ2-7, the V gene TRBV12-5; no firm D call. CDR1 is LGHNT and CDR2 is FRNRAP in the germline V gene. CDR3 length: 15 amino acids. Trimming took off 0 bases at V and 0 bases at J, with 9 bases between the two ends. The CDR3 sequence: CASGLVLYSSYEQYF. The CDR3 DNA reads TGTGCTAGTGGTTTGGTTCTGTACAGCTCCTACGAGCAGTACTTC.

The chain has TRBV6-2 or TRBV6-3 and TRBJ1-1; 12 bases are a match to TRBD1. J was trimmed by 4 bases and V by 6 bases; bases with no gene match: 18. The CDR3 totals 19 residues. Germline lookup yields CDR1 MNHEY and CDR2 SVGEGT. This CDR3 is CASSRRGQGAVGRSTEAFF. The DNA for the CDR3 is TGTGCCAGCAGCCGCCGGGGACAGGGGGCGGTTGGACGGAGCACTGAAGCTTTCTTT.

CDR3 in DNA: TGCGCCAGCAGGGTTGGACCCGGGGGTTTGCAGCAGTTCTTC. Its protein is CASRVGPGGLQQFF. The rearrangement uses TRBV4-1 and TRBJ2-1, with D perhaps TRBD2 (6 bases). V lost 6 bases, J lost 11 bases, and 20 bases lay in between. The CDR3 is 14 residues long. Germline assignment: CDR1 MGHRA and CDR2 YSYEKL.